This is a list of T cell receptor beta chains from one sample in a study of T cells in Graves' hyperthyroidism and ophthalmopathy. TCRdb re-called the multiplex PCR reads with MiXCR, one entry per CDR3 protein. In the table there are 500,000 to 800,000 distinct CDR3 sequences, around 13% of which are singletons. Input material: blood. The receptors were gathered from a woman in her fifties or sixties with Graves' ophthalmopathy. CDR3s leave out the opening cysteine and the closing phenylalanine or tryptophan. Each record gives: J gene, clone size, V gene, CDR3 protein. Size is stated for part of the rows, as once, few or many counts, or as a class when the clone is expanded.

TRBJ2-7	NA	TRBV5-1	ASSSGGLFREQY
TRBJ2-3	many	TRBV28	ASTWWGRTDTQY
TRBJ2-1	few	TRBV12-3/TRBV12-4	ASSIGTNSNEQF
TRBJ2-1	many	TRBV5-1	ASSQQFRGQGRHYNEQF
TRBJ2-1	few	TRBV11-1	ASSSWTSGVWYDEQF
TRBJ2-4	NA	TRBV12-3/TRBV12-4	ASSDAGGAKNIQY
TRBJ2-3	many	TRBV7-9	ASSLALAGETDTQY
TRBJ2-7	many	TRBV4-1	ASSRQADSYEQY
TRBJ2-1	many	TRBV6-1	ASSPRGDEQF
TRBJ1-6	NA	TRBV7-9	ASSIQQSYNSPLH
TRBJ2-7	few	TRBV6-9	ASSYWGRAYEQY
TRBJ2-7	many	TRBV24-1	ATSDPTSANYEQY
TRBJ2-5	few	TRBV28	ASTPAQLAGEGETQY
TRBJ2-6	NA	TRBV11-1	ASSRRGGFPRFSGANVLT
TRBJ2-1	NA	TRBV7-2	ASSLRWGATGPYNEQF
TRBJ2-7	many	TRBV4-1	ASSQVSTSYEQY